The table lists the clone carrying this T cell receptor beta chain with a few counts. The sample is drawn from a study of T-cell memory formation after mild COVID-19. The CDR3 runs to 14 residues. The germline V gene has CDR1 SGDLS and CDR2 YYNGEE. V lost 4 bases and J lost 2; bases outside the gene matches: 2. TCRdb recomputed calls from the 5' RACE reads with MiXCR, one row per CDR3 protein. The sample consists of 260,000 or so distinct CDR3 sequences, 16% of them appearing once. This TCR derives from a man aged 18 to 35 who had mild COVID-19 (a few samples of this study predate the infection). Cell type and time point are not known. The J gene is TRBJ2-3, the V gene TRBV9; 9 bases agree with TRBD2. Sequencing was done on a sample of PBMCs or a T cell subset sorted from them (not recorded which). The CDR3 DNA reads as TGTGCCAGCAGCCTAGCGGGGCCCACAGATACGCAGTATTTT. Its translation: CASSLAGPTDTQYF. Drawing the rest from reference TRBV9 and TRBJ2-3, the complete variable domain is DSGVTQTPKHLITATGQRVTLRCSPRSGDLSVYWYQQSLDQGLQFLIQYYNGEERAKGNILERFSAQQFPDLHSELNLSSLELGDSALYFCASSLAGPTDTQYFGPGTRLTVL.